This TCR beta chain was identified during a study of human T cells and chemical hapten exposure (TCRdb year 2021). For context, the study as a whole: For sensitization, 2% DPC in acetone was applied to a roughly 2 cm by roughly 2 cm area of upper inner arm skin. Patients additionally received weekly therapeutic DPC doses to the scalp throughout the roughly 24-week study period. Patch testing on the upper back used Finn chambers containing 0.01% DPC, with scoring done after 6 days according to International Contact Dermatitis Research Group standards. The patient cohort, mostly female, included alopecia areata with under or over 50% scalp involvement, alopecia totalis and alopecia universalis. Libraries were pooled for sequencing, and variation in per-sample TCR yields was attributed mainly to small differences in library volumes within the pool. The study tracked peripheral blood TCR repertoire changes in vivo during primary and secondary sensitization to the hapten diphenylcyclopropenone (DPC) in alopecia patients. Patient blood was sampled pre-sensitization (week 0) and at 2, 6 and about 24 weeks after DPC sensitization. Twenty-nine alopecia patients provided blood for TCR sequencing at one to four time points (pre-sensitization, 2, 6 and 24 weeks).

The full study reports these points: All patients had alopecia, a presumed autoimmune disease, so their immune response might differ from that of healthy individuals. Expanded TCRs formed significantly more large CDR3 similarity clusters than pre-sensitization or healthy control sets, consistent with antigen-driven responses. A positive correlation was found between the number of PT1 expanded TCRs and patch test score, with significance reached at thresholds 8, 16 and 32 but not 4. Repeated subsampling changed both the strength of the expansion versus patch-test correlation and the threshold at which the correlation became significant. No change with DPC sensitization was found in the number of TCRs above 1 in 1000 frequency, and no evidence of global repertoire structure alterations was found.

Libraries were made using RACE. Sequencing took place on a NextSeq 500. During library preparation, unique molecular identifiers were attached to individual cDNA molecules so that TCRs could be counted quantitatively and reproducibly. Each blood RNA sample was used to sequence both TCR alpha and TCR beta chains. Processing in the source paper ran as follows. The median number of TCRs per sample was some 100,000, ranging from roughly 20,000 to 690,600. V, J and CDR3 annotation of the TCR reads was carried out using the Decombinator software suite. To make PS versus PT1 abundance plots, every sample was subsampled to the same number of TCRs (28,000). TCRs were defined as expanded if absent before sensitization and observed at least eight times at the 2-week time point. TCRdb's own reprocessing of the public reads used fastp at Q25 and MiXCR and kept productive beta chains. Duplicate CDR3 protein sequences are folded into a single record with the most common DNA and genes. In this record, the V and J calls reflect TCRdb's handling and not the investigators' own analysis. Within this sample are tens of thousands of distinct CDR3 sequences, with 8.5% of them counted one time only. Roughly 3% of the sample is held by the ten biggest clonotypes.

Per the publication, the time point label means: patch test 2, 6 weeks after DPC sensitization. This specimen's treatment or condition label, interpreted: therapeutic diphenylcyclopropenone sensitization with weekly scalp DPC. At each patch-test visit, blood was drawn before the patch test was applied. To be eligible, patients had to be aged 18 to 70, diagnosed with alopecia and judged suitable for DPC therapy, while pregnant patients were excluded. Total RNA was isolated from unfractionated whole blood collected in Tempus Blood RNA tubes. This clonotype has more than one count but fewer than ten. Its target antigen remains unknown. Nothing much larger sits one base from this clone, and base qualities are not available. V drops 5 bases and J drops 3 bases, leaving 25 bases in between. The CDR3, from cysteine to phenylalanine, totals 18 residues. Of all the DNA, just the CDR3 is kept, 54 bases in frame from base 1.

The chain is encoded by TRBV12-3 or TRBV12-4 joined to TRBJ2-5; the D gene is not confidently resolved. Sequenced here: whole blood, sampled in connection with sensitization to the hapten diphenylcyclopropenone (DPC). This receptor was taken from a woman aged 45-60 years with alopecia areata. Some clones in this sample may be carry-over from other donors' samples. The CDR3 reads CASSPARVGGLREETQYF. The base sequence is TGTGCCAGCAGTCCCGCGCGAGTTGGCGGCCTAAGAGAAGAGACCCAGTACTTC.